The 22 T cell receptor beta chains reported below all come from one sample, sequenced in a study of blood T cell repertoires in COVID-19. Sequencing used immunoSEQ multiplex PCR; TCRdb keeps in-frame clones, though not all of them. Of some 340,000 clones in the sample, more than 90% were seen once. Material for sequencing was PBMCs or T cells enriched from blood (not recorded which). The receptor source for this set is a woman in her twenties or thirties who had been exposed to COVID-19.

This sequence joins TRBV21-1 and TRBJ2-5; the DNA was not used to check the table's D call, TRBD2. TRBV21-1 is described as a pseudogene. The CDR3 has 16 amino acids. The CDR3 nucleotides read TGTGCCAGCAGCTTAATTCTAGCGGGGTTACAAGAGACCCAGTACTTC. Its protein is CASSLILAGLQETQYF.

The rearrangement links TRBV4-1 to TRBJ2-2; TRBD2 is a possible D gene (5 bases). In germline, CDR1 is MGHRA, CDR2 YSYEKL. With 1 base removed from V and 4 bases from J, the gap between germline ends came to 10 bases. The CDR3 is 15 residues long. The CDR3 region has the DNA TGCGCCAGCAGCCAAGTTCTAGCTCGCACCGGGGAGCTGTTTTTT. As protein: CASSQVLARTGELFF.

V usage is TRBV5-4 and J usage is TRBJ1-5, with D unresolved. This CDR3 spans 12 amino acids. The V and J ends lost 4 bases and 6 bases respectively, with 8 bases between them. Germline CDR1 is SGHNT and CDR2 is YYREEE (reference sequence). DNA for the CDR3: TGTGCCAGCAGCGGCGAGGGTCAGCCCCAGCATTTT. Translated: CASSGEGQPQHF.

The chain links TRBV5-5 to TRBJ1-5; 9 positions match TRBD1. The CDR3 has 14 residues. Germline trimming cut 8 bases from V and 6 bases from J; bases unmatched to any gene: 9. Per the germline V gene, CDR1 is SGHKS and CDR2 is YYEKEE (reference sequence). The CDR3 reads CARETGGSCQPQHF. For the CDR3, the DNA is TGTGCCAGGGAAACAGGGGGCAGTTGTCAGCCCCAGCATTTT.

The CDR3 protein is CASSLVRATGTIYGYTF. The CDR3 region has the DNA TGTGCCAGCAGCTTGGTACGTGCGACAGGAACCATCTATGGCTACACCTTC. The gene calls are TRBV5-4 and TRBJ1-2; TRBD1 might be the D (6 bases). Germline V CDR1 and CDR2: SGHNT, YYREEE (reference sequence). The CDR3 spans 17 residues. V lost 0 bases to trimming and J lost 4 bases, with 19 bases between them.

Concerning this clone: Other DNA sequences in the sample encode the same CDR3. The chain couples TRBV5-1 to TRBJ1-5, with a tentative D call TRBD1 (6 bases). This CDR3 is 15 amino acids long. The germline CDR1 and CDR2 sequences are SGHRS and YFSETQ. V was shortened by 0 bases and J by 1 base, with 8 bases between the two germline ends. CDR3 in DNA: TGCGCCAGCAGCTTGGTAGGGGGAAGCAATCAGCCCCAGCATTTT. Residues: CASSLVGGSNQPQHF.

The V call is TRBV5-1, the J call TRBJ2-6, with a possible D match to TRBD2 (6 bases). V lost 4 bases to trimming and J lost 0 bases, with 8 bases between them. CDR3 length: 15 residues. From germline, CDR1 is SGHRS and CDR2 YFSETQ. The CDR3 loop is CASSPGDSGANVLTF. Written as DNA, the CDR3 is TGCGCCAGCAGCCCGGGGGACTCTGGGGCCAACGTCCTGACTTTC.

The chain carries TRBV5-1 and TRBJ2-2, with TRBD1 matching over 7 bases. V trimming: 3 bases; J trimming: 0 bases; junction bases outside the gene matches: 5. Germline-derived CDR1 and CDR2 are SGHRS and YFSETQ. This CDR3 is built from 16 residues. The chain's CDR3 is CASSWAGTANTGELFF. In DNA, the CDR3 is TGCGCCAGCAGCTGGGCCGGGACAGCGAACACCGGGGAGCTGTTTTTT.

This clone was observed once. J is TRBJ2-2 and V is TRBV25-1, with 8 bases fitting TRBD2. The CDR3 runs to 15 residues. J lost 4 bases, V lost 5 bases, and 6 bases had no gene match. Germline assignment: CDR1 MGHDK and CDR2 SYGVNS. The chain's CDR3 is CASSLRGGSTGELFF. DNA for the CDR3: TGTGCCAGCAGTCTCCGGGGGGGATCCACCGGGGAGCTGTTTTTT.

This clone appeared a single time. The chain links TRBV20-1 to TRBJ2-1; D is uncertain. The V gene's germline CDR1 is DFQATT and CDR2 SNEGSKA (reference sequence). The CDR3 totals 10 residues. Trimming left V 6 bases short and J 7 bases short, with 7 bases between. CDR3 bases: TGCAGTGCCAATAGAAATGAGCAGTTCTTC. Protein: CSANRNEQFF.

This clone was picked up one time. The V and J genes are TRBV5-4 and TRBJ2-3; 12 bases fit TRBD2. J lost 4 bases, V lost 6 bases, and 6 bases had no gene match. This CDR3 region has 15 residues. CDR1 is SGHNT and CDR2 is YYREEE in the germline V gene (reference sequence). CDR3: CASTSGGAGSDTQYF. CDR3 DNA: TGTGCCAGCACTAGCGGGGGGGCCGGGTCAGATACGCAGTATTTT.

The V and J genes are TRBV24-1 and TRBJ2-4; TRBD2 might be the D (5 bases). Trimming took off 8 bases at V and 3 bases at J, with 19 bases between the two ends. Germline assignment: CDR1 KGHDR and CDR2 SFDVKD. The CDR3 has 16 residues. The DNA of the CDR3 is TGTGCCACCACCGGACGGATAACACGGGGCAAAAACATTCAGTACTTC. It codes for CATTGRITRGKNIQYF.

The chain uses TRBV3-1 (or the pseudogene TRBV3-2) and TRBJ2-5; D uncertain. Trimming removed 3 bases at V and 2 bases at J, with 10 bases between. Germline V gene sequence: CDR1 LGHDT, CDR2 YNNKEL (reference sequence). This CDR3 spans 14 amino acids. CDR3 residues: CASSQLPGQETQYF. CDR3 DNA: TGTGCCAGCAGCCAGCTACCCGGTCAAGAGACCCAGTACTTC.

The chain is built from TRBV5-4 and TRBJ1-1; 7 nucleotides line up with TRBD1. The V gene's germline CDR1 is SGHNT and CDR2 YYREEE (reference sequence). J gave up 1 base and V 2 bases, and 11 bases lay outside the gene matches. The CDR3 sequence is 17 residues long. The CDR3 loop reads CASSLGGFSRRNTEAFF. The CDR3 DNA sequence: TGTGCCAGCAGCTTAGGGGGCTTCTCCCGGAGGAACACTGAAGCTTTCTTT.

J is TRBJ2-1 and V is TRBV7-2; D is unclear. The CDR3 spans 13 residues. With 2 bases removed from V and 7 bases from J, the gap between germline ends came to 9 bases. Germline V gene lookup returns CDR1 SGHTA and CDR2 FQGNSA. CDR3 residues: CASSLPLINEQFF. DNA for the CDR3: TGTGCCAGCAGCTTACCCCTTATAAATGAGCAGTTCTTC.

Only one count was recorded for this clone. The chain recombines TRBV7-2 with TRBJ2-7, with a weak D call TRBD1 (6 bases). Trimming took 5 bases from V and 2 from J, leaving 13 bases between them. The germline V gene encodes CDR1 SGHTA and CDR2 FQGNSA. The CDR3 consists of 14 residues. CDR3 DNA: TGTGCCAGCAGCGTGAGAACAGGGCCCTACGAGCAGTACTTC. This sequence encodes CASSVRTGPYEQYF.

The table lists this clone with a few counts. The DNA of the CDR3 is TGTGCCAGCAGTTTCGGGGGGTCTGGAAACACCATATATTTT. Its protein product is CASSFGGSGNTIYF. The chain combines TRBV6-5 with TRBJ1-3, with TRBD1 as a possible D gene (5 bases). Trimming stripped 4 bases from V and 1 base from J, with 8 bases between. This CDR3 contains 14 residues. CDR1 and CDR2 from the germline V gene are MNHEY and SVGAGI.

The chain joins TRBV25-1 to TRBJ1-2; 8 bases are shared with TRBD1. With V trimmed by 6 bases and J by 4 bases, 7 bases remained unmatched. CDR1 and CDR2 (germline): MGHDK, SYGVNS. CDR3 length: 14 amino acids. The CDR3 loop is CASRGAGGIYGYTF. The DNA for the CDR3 is TGTGCCAGCAGGGGGGCAGGGGGCATCTATGGCTACACCTTC.

This chain uses TRBV2 with TRBJ1-6, with TRBD1 matching over 9 bases. With V trimmed by 8 bases and J by 4 bases, 9 bases remained unmatched. The germline CDR1 and CDR2 sequences are SNHLY and FYNNEI. The CDR3 runs 16 residues. The DNA for the CDR3 is TGTGCCAGCGGATCTGGGACAGGGTATTATAATTCACCCCTCCACTTT. Translated, it gives CASGSGTGYYNSPLHF.

The chain uses TRBV4-2 and TRBJ1-4; D remains unclear. The CDR3 is 17 amino acids. V lost 1 base, J lost 2 bases, and 14 bases lay in between. Germline assignment: CDR1 LGHNA and CDR2 YNFKEQ. The CDR3 is CASSQGRKGLTNEKLFF. The CDR3 nucleotides read TGTGCCAGCAGCCAAGGGAGGAAAGGTCTCACTAATGAAAAACTGTTTTTT.

The chain is built from TRBV5-1 and TRBJ1-2; D uncertain. The CDR3 is made up of 13 amino acids. Germline CDR1 is SGHRS and CDR2 is YFSETQ. V gave up 3 bases and J gave up 3 bases, with 9 bases separating them. In nucleotides, the CDR3 is TGCGCCAGCAGCTCGGGCGGGGACTATGGCTACACCTTC. This gives the protein CASSSGGDYGYTF.

V is TRBV2 and J is TRBJ2-2; 10 positions match TRBD2. After removal of 8 bases from V and 1 base from J, the junction contained 7 bases not matched to a gene. Germline CDR1 reads SNHLY; CDR2 reads FYNNEI. CDR3 length: 16 amino acids. Here the CDR3 DNA reads TGTGCCAGCCTCAGCGGGGGGGCCAGGAACACCGGGGAGCTGTTTTTT. Its translation is CASLSGGARNTGELFF. Drawing the rest from reference TRBV2 and TRBJ2-2, the complete variable domain is EPEVTQTPSHQVTQMGQEVILRCVPISNHLYFYWYRQILGQKVEFLVSFYNNEISEKSEIFDDQFSVERPDGSNFTLKIRSTKLEDSAMYFCASLSGGARNTGELFFGEGSRLTVL.